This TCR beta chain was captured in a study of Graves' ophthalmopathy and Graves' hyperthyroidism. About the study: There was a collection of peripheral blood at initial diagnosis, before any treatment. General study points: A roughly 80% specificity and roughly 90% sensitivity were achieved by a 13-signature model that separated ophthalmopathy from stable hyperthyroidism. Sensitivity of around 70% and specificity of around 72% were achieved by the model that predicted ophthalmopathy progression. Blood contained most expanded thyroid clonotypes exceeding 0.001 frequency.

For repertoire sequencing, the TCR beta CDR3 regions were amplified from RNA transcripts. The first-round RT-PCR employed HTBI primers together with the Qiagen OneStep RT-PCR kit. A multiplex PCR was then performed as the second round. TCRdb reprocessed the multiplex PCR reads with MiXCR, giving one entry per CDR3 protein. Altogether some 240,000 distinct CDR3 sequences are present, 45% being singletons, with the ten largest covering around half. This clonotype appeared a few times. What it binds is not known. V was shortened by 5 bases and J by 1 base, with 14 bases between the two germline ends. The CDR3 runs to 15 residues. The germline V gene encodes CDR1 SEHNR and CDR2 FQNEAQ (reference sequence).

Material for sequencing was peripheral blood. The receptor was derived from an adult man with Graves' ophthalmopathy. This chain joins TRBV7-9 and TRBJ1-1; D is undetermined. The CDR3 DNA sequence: TGTGCCAGCAGCCCCGGACGATTGAAGAACACTGAAGCTTTCTTT. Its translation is CASSPGRLKNTEAFF.